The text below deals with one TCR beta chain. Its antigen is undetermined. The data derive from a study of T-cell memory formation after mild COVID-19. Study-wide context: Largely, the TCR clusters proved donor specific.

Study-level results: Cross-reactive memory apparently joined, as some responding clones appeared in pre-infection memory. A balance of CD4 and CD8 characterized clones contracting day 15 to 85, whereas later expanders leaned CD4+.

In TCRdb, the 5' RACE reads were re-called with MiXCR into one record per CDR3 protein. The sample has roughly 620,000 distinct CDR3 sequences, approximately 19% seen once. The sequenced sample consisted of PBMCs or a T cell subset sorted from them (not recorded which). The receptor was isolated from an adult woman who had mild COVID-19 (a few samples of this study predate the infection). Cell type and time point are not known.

CDR3 nucleotides: TGTGCCACCAAGGATGGGGTACGGAATACGCAGTATTTT. Translating it yields CATKDGVRNTQYF. The rearrangement uses TRBV5-4 and TRBJ2-3; D unresolved. Germline values: CDR1 SGHNT, CDR2 YYREEE (reference sequence). V lost 9 bases and J lost 7, with 18 bases in between. The CDR3 totals 13 residues.